A selection of T cell receptor beta chains follows, all from one sample in a study of graft-versus-host responses after intestinal transplantation. TCRdb keeps only in-frame clones here, not all; method: immunoSEQ multiplex PCR. This sample has tens of thousands of clones, with roughly nine tenths found just once. This specimen consisted of PBMCs, obtained more than 64 days after intestinal transplantation. Receptors were obtained from a human patient who received an intestinal transplant, so some T cells may come from the graft donor. CDR3s leave out the opening cysteine and the closing phenylalanine or tryptophan. D genes are given only for firm matches.

>TRBJ2-3|TRBV14|.
ASSRLHSTDTQY
>TRBJ2-5|TRBV9|.
ASSVEGIRSGETQY
>TRBJ1-2|TRBV5-4|TRBD1
ASSPGTGGSDYGYT
>TRBJ2-2|TRBV4-3|TRBD2
ASSQDFLAGASIGELF
>TRBJ1-2|TRBV29-1|.
SVEKGVLNYGYT
>TRBJ2-7|TRBV29-1|TRBD1
SVEDRLYEQY
>TRBJ2-3|TRBV27|.
ASSARTDTQY
>TRBJ1-4|TRBV16|TRBD1
ASSQYLAGGKNEKLF
>TRBJ2-6|TRBV7-8|.
ASSVRGSGANVLT
>TRBJ2-1|TRBV9|.
ASSSRSGEPEQF
>TRBJ2-7|TRBV9|TRBD2
ASSAFLAGEGEQY
>TRBJ1-4|TRBV6-6|.
ASSYETALNEKLF
>TRBJ1-6|TRBV15|TRBD1
ATSRDRDLSPLH
>TRBJ2-6|TRBV29-1|TRBD1
SVETGQSSGANVLT
>TRBJ1-5|TRBV19|.
ASSNGAYSNQPQH
>TRBJ2-5|TRBV2|TRBD1
ASSPGQGAETQY
>TRBJ2-2|TRBV27|.
ASSLITGELF
>TRBJ2-3|TRBV18|.
ASSPHGAEAGDTQY
>TRBJ2-3|TRBV11-3|.
ASRGRSRDSRVLSTDTQY
>TRBJ1-6|TRBV23-1|.
ASSHALLGGVNSPLH
>TRBJ1-4|TRBV7-6|.
ASSLHGSNEKLF
>TRBJ2-3|TRBV6-5|.
ASSSRDTDTQY
>TRBJ1-2|TRBV10-3|.
AISESVDINGYT
>TRBJ1-1|TRBV5-1|TRBD1
ASRTTGQGFTEAF
>TRBJ2-1|TRBV4-3|.
ASSQDKGNYNEQF
>TRBJ2-1|TRBV9|.
ASSASSSSYNEQF
>TRBJ2-7|TRBV2|TRBD1
ASRSGTGFSYEQY
>TRBJ1-5|TRBV12-5|.
ASGLVKFVSRRELNNQPQH
>TRBJ1-1|TRBV30|.
AWRWGAEAF
>TRBJ2-7|TRBV4-1|.
ASSQARGSSYEQY
>TRBJ1-3|TRBV25-1|.
ASSEPGHETLGNTIY
>TRBJ2-2|TRBV9|TRBD2
ASSVVAGEVTGELF
>TRBJ1-3|TRBV5-1|.
ASQQSLEWGSGNTIY
>TRBJ2-5|TRBV14|TRBD2
ASSQENSGGAQETQY
>TRBJ2-3|TRBV4-1|TRBD2
ASSPVAGSTDTQY
>TRBJ1-1|TRBV9|.
ASSLAPFWNTEAF
>TRBJ1-1|TRBV11-3|.
ASGLTDTEAF